The TCR beta chain under discussion was sequenced for a study of cytomegalovirus exposure and HLA in healthy donors. The study, taken as a whole, reports: The number of N-insertions in an Asian-associated ancestry cluster was reportedly below the approximately 600-donor mean in a later analysis.

This clone was seen a handful of times. The antigen is unknown. The PCR employed 60 Vbeta primers together with 13 Jbeta primers. Here immunoSEQ multiplex PCR was the method, and the copy in TCRdb shows in-frame clones only, minus some. Of 55,000 to 75,000 clones in the sample, around 87% were seen once. This CDR3 comprises 14 residues. Germline CDR1 and CDR2: MGHRA and YSYEKL. V lost 4 bases and J 0 bases, leaving 9 bases between the germline ends. V gene TRBV4-1 combines with J gene TRBJ1-1, with D uncertain. The sequence came from a man between 18 and 29 years old in good health and CMV-seronegative. Sequencing was performed on PBMCs. The CDR3 sequence: CASSRTVMNTEAFF. DNA of the CDR3: TGCGCCAGCAGCCGGACTGTCATGAACACTGAAGCTTTCTTT.